The rows below give T cell receptor beta chains drawn from one sample of a study of PD-L1 blockade in urothelial cancer. Data came from immunoSEQ multiplex PCR; TCRdb stores just in-frame clones and leaves some out. This sample has about 47,000 clones, with 75% to 85% found just once. The sequenced sample was PBMCs, obtained around atezolizumab (anti-PD-L1) treatment. Every receptor here comes from a man aged 45-65 years with urothelial cancer. Each CDR3 is given with its conserved first and last residue. Size is stated for part of the rows, as once, few or many counts, or as a class when the clone is expanded.

size	V	CDR3
NA	TRBV12-5	CASVPPGQGHQPQHF
NA	TRBV7-8	CASSFRQGQNNEQFF
many	TRBV6-1	CASYRTNTEAFF
NA	TRBV5-1	CASTGGVSYEQYF
NA	TRBV6-1	CASITGGVTNEKLFF
NA	TRBV4-1	CASSHVQGAGPQAFF
NA	TRBV28	CASNPPPGQPPGGYTF
NA	TRBV4-1	CASSLNEKLFF
NA	TRBV5-1	CASRRSSDLQETQYF
NA	TRBV2	CASSLDRFPNTGELFF
NA	TRBV5-1	CASSRDRSTNEKLFF
NA	TRBV7-6	CASSSVDRQSMGKETQYF
NA	TRBV7-9	CASSFGTGKRTEAFF
once	TRBV23-1	CASSQWDTAASYNEQFF
NA	TRBV6-5	CASSSSGSSYNEQFF
once	TRBV5-8	CASSLLGGGTDTQYF
NA	TRBV4-1	CASSQGAGLAGSKDTQYF
NA	TRBV10-1	CASTSEGNTGELFF
NA	TRBV5-8	CASSFGTGYTEAFF
NA	TRBV18	CASSTARGAYGYTF
NA	TRBV5-6	CASSLYQAGTYEQYF
NA	TRBV6-5	CASRPPGTGYGGYTF
NA	TRBV7-3	CASSPQGGGLAGYEQYF
NA	TRBV7-9	CASSPEGALGYTF
NA	TRBV5-4	CASSFKGLAGAYEQYF
NA	TRBV7-2	CASSPYRGQDEKLFF
NA	TRBV29-1	CSVEVGLEGGPHFVTGELFF
NA	TRBV6-5	CATRWGEGGSDTQYF
NA	TRBV29-1	CSAIAGVALNTGELFF
NA	TRBV28	CASSLGGQGGSPLHF
many	TRBV2	CASSPSTSNYGYTF
NA	TRBV30	CAWSIAGGQETQYF
NA	TRBV7-9	CASWQDLGPYGYTF
few	TRBV6-4	CASSLSGRALDEQFF
NA	TRBV5-1	CASSWKISGQGLTDTQYF
NA	TRBV19	CASSIGETDTQYF
NA	TRBV6-1	CASSARQIKETQYF
NA	TRBV5-4	CASSSDRGLETQYF
once	TRBV4-1	CASSHPMDSQGYTF
NA	TRBV14	CASSQDGAGAAGNTIYF
NA	TRBV6-1	CASRGGRGTGELFF
NA	TRBV19	CASTSRRTATGNTIYF
NA	TRBV7-8	CASSPGGLYGYTF
NA	TRBV7-2	CASSFLGGAETQYF
NA	TRBV27	CASSPTEWGGRVYNEQFF